This T cell receptor beta chain was sequenced in a study of T cells after yellow fever vaccination (dated by TCRdb to between 2018 and 2020). For the study in its entirety: The SMART-Seq v4 Ultra Low Input RNA kit was used to prepare libraries from fractions with low cell numbers. To track T-cell clones before and after primary and booster YFV17D yellow fever vaccination, bulk TCR alpha and beta repertoires were sequenced longitudinally. Two healthy male donors made up the cohort, one aged 18 to 30 years and the other aged 30 to 40 years. Blood samples were taken at several timepoints before and after primary and secondary immunization, and bulk PBMC replicates and cell subsets were isolated. Findings and caveats that apply to the study as a whole: The secondary T-cell response was found to be weaker but faster than the primary response, with a peak reached on day 5 rather than on day 15. Most clones expanded after primary vaccination were re-detected after the booster (almost 98% of CD4 and roughly 87% of CD8), suggesting broad memory maintenance. A small fraction of clonotypes appeared in both the CD4 and CD8 compartments, likely as a result of convergent recombination. Because the study included only a couple of donors, the extent to which the findings can be generalized is limited. Because abundant contaminating clonotypes from the bulk population could be contained in FACS-sorted repertoires, computational filtering was required.

Including the terminal cysteine and phenylalanine, the CDR3 comprises 14 residues. Only CDR3 DNA is held: 42 bases, read in frame from base 1. Looking up the germline V gene yields CDR1 SNHLY and CDR2 FYNNEI. V gives up 3 bases and J gives up 5 bases, and the segment between their germline ends measures 13 bases. TCR cDNA was synthesized by 5'RACE template switching, through which a universal primer site and unique molecular identifiers were introduced. Priming of cDNA synthesis was performed from both the TCR alpha and TCR beta constant segments. Library amplification involved two PCR steps, and the second step added sample barcodes and sequencing adapters. Sequencing of libraries was done on Illumina HiSeq 2500 (2x100 bp) or NovaSeq (2x150 bp). For the original study's pipeline: MIGEC was used to demultiplex reads and collapse the reads into UMI consensus sequences, and MiXCR was used for V(D)J alignment. Using edgeR on replicate PBMC samples, clonotypes were called vaccine-responding if FDR was below 0.01 and the log2 fold change was above 5 up to day 15. Bulk clonotypes were assigned CD4 or CD8 identity according to which sequenced CD4 or CD8 repertoire held them at higher abundance. In-frame beta chains were kept once TCRdb had trimmed the public reads at Q25 with fastp and called clones with MiXCR. Rows merge per CDR3 protein into single entries with the most common DNA and genes. In this record, the V and J calls reflect TCRdb's handling and not the investigators' own analysis. The sample includes tens of thousands of distinct CDR3 sequences, with about 7.2% observed a single time. The ten largest clones take up 25% to 35% of the sample.

On this clonotype itself: Its specific antigen is unknown. Base quality data are lacking; no much larger clone is found one base away.

This specimen's treatment or condition label, per the study, means: live attenuated yellow fever vaccine strain. A standard Ficoll-Paque protocol was used to isolate PBMCs from peripheral blood. CD4 and CD8 T-cell fractions were isolated with Dynabeads CD4 and CD8 positive selection kits. TriZol was used to extract RNA from bulk PBMCs, from CD4 and CD8 fractions, and from dextramer-positive and dextramer-negative fractions. Recombination joined TRBV2 with TRBJ1-2; TRBD1 could be the D gene, as 6 bases match. The input for sequencing was CD8+ T cells sorted from PBMCs, taken approximately 11 days after the first yellow fever vaccination. This TCR came from a man aged 18 to 29 who received the YFV17D yellow fever vaccine. At the DNA level, the sequence is TGTGCCAGCAGTGATTTTTGGCAGGGGTATGGCTACACCTTC. This yields the protein CASSDFWQGYGYTF.